Each of the 9 T cell receptor beta chains below was sequenced from the same sample in a study of blood T cell repertoires in COVID-19. Generated by immunoSEQ multiplex PCR, the TCRdb table keeps only in-frame clones and is missing some. Of some 110,000 clones in the sample, 75% to 90% were seen once. The specimen was peripheral blood. All receptors come from a woman in her seventies with acute or convalescent COVID-19.

This clone was found a few times. The genes are TRBV11-2 and TRBJ1-1; D is possibly TRBD1 (5 bases). This CDR3 has 16 residues. The germline gives CDR1 SGHAT, CDR2 FQNNGV. V gave up 3 bases and J gave up 3 bases, with 17 bases separating them. The CDR3 DNA follows: TGTGCCAGCAGCTTCCTCCCCCAGGGTGTCTACACTGAAGCTTTCTTT. Residues: CASSFLPQGVYTEAFF.

The CDR3 DNA follows: TGTGCCAGCAGTGACAGGGGGTTGGGGGAAGCTTTCTTT. It yields the protein CASSDRGLGEAFF. The gene calls are TRBV6-6 and TRBJ1-1, with 9 bases aligning to TRBD1. The CDR3 runs 13 residues. Germline values: CDR1 MNHNY, CDR2 SVGAGI (reference sequence). V shed 5 bases, J shed 8 bases, and the junction held 6 bases outside the gene matches.

This clone was counted a single time. V is TRBV11-2 and J is TRBJ2-2; 8 positions agree with TRBD2. V trimming: 1 base; J trimming: 7 bases; junction bases outside the gene matches: 5. There are 15 residues in the CDR3. CDR1 SGHAT and CDR2 FQNNGV come from the germline V gene. The CDR3 protein is CASSLGTSSSGELFF. The CDR3 nucleotides read TGTGCCAGCAGCTTAGGGACTAGCTCAAGCGGGGAGCTGTTTTTT.

The V gene is TRBV7-9, the J gene TRBJ2-5; no clear D gene. Trimming left V 5 bases short and J 2 bases short, with 21 bases between. The CDR3 loop spans 17 amino acids. Germline V gene sequence: CDR1 SEHNR, CDR2 FQNEAQ (reference sequence). The CDR3 here is CASSASRQDPRQETQYF. CDR3 nucleotides: TGTGCCAGCAGCGCCTCCCGTCAGGATCCGCGACAAGAGACCCAGTACTTC.

This clone was found once. This chain links TRBV6-5 with TRBJ2-5, with D perhaps TRBD1 (5 bases). V lost 5 bases, J lost 5 bases, and 12 bases lay in between. The CDR3 has 13 residues. In germline, CDR1 is MNHEY, CDR2 SVGAGI. The CDR3 DNA sequence: TGTGCCAGCAGTAATAGGGGCGGCGAGACCCAGTACTTC. It yields the protein CASSNRGGETQYF.

This clone appeared a single time. This chain uses TRBV7-2 with TRBJ1-1; 7 bases match TRBD1. Losses at the gene ends were 5 bases for V and 5 bases for J; bases not matched to a gene: 11. Germline lookup yields CDR1 SGHTA and CDR2 FQGNSA. The CDR3 loop spans 15 amino acids. CDR3 DNA sequence: TGTGCCAGCAGCCAAAGACAGGGCGGATTTACTGAAGCTTTCTTT. It translates to CASSQRQGGFTEAFF.

V and J are TRBV23-1 and TRBJ2-3, with a possible D match to TRBD2 (5 bases). TRBV23-1 is an ORF, and what it does is uncertain. Between the trimmed V and J ends, which lost 11 bases and 6 bases, there was a span of 12 bases. The length of the CDR3 is 11 residues. CDR3 protein: CARGLPDTQYF. CDR3 nucleotide sequence: TGCGCCCGGGGATTGCCGGATACGCAGTATTTT.

V and J are TRBV9 and TRBJ2-3; 8 bases fit TRBD1. The V and J ends lost 9 bases and 4 bases, in that order; junction bases with no gene match: 4. The CDR3 is 12 amino acids. Per the germline V gene, CDR1 is SGDLS and CDR2 is YYNGEE. The DNA for the CDR3 is TGTGCCAACCGACAGGGGCCAGATACGCAGTATTTT. Protein: CANRQGPDTQYF. Variable domain in full (rest from reference TRBV9 and TRBJ2-3): DSGVTQTPKHLITATGQRVTLRCSPRSGDLSVYWYQQSLDQGLQFLIQYYNGEERAKGNILERFSAQQFPDLHSELNLSSLELGDSALYFCANRQGPDTQYFGPGTRLTVL.

V usage is TRBV4-1 and J usage is TRBJ1-2; the D is unclear. CDR1 MGHRA and CDR2 YSYEKL come from the germline V gene. The CDR3 has 13 residues. With 0 bases removed from V and 8 bases from J, the gap between germline ends came to 10 bases. In DNA, the CDR3 is TGCGCCAGCAGCCAAGAACTGAAGCGGGGCTACACCTTC. Protein: CASSQELKRGYTF.